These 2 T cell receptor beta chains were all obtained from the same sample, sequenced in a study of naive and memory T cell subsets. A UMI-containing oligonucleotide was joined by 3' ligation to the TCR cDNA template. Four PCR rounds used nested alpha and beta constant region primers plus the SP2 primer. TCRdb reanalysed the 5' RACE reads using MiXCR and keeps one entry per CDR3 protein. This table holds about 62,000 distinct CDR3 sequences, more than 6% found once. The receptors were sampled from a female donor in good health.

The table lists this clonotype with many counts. CDR3 in DNA: TGCGCCAGCAGCCTCCGGGACAGGGAGCCAGATACGCAGTATTTT. Its translation: CASSLRDREPDTQYF. The chain combines TRBV5-1 with TRBJ2-3; 9 bases agree with TRBD1. The CDR3 is made up of 15 amino acids. CDR1 and CDR2 (germline): SGHRS, YFSETQ. Unmatched junction bases numbered 7, after V lost 4 bases and J lost 4 bases.

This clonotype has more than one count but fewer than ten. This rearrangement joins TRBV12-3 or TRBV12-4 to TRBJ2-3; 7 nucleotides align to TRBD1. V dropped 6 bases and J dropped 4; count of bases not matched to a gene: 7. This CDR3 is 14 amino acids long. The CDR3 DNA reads TGTGCCAGCAGCCCCGACAGGGCCCCAGATACGCAGTATTTT. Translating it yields CASSPDRAPDTQYF.